Here is one T cell receptor (beta chain) with its context. Libraries were prepared by immunoSEQ multiplex PCR; TCRdb keeps only in-frame clonotypes and omits some of them. The table lists 45,000 to 50,000 clones, over 75% of them singletons, with about 2.5% in the top ten. CDR1 is LGHDT and CDR2 is YNNKEL in the germline V gene (reference sequence). V was trimmed by 0 bases and J by 3 bases, leaving 9 bases between them. CDR3 size: 15 residues. This specimen belongs to a study of blood T cell repertoires in COVID-19. What was sequenced was peripheral blood. This receptor was identified in an elderly woman with COVID-19, enrolled during active disease. This chain uses TRBV3-1 (or the pseudogene TRBV3-2) with TRBJ2-1; D gene uncertain. CDR3 loop: CASSQDPGNYNEQFF. The CDR3, as DNA: TGTGCCAGCAGCCAAGATCCAGGCAACTACAATGAGCAGTTCTTC.